This T cell receptor (beta chain) was retrieved from a study of tumor-infiltrating lymphocytes in primary liver carcinoma. Study details: The cohort consisted of patients whose primary liver carcinoma was surgically resected.

The V end lost 6 bases, the J end lost 3 bases, and 15 bases lay between the germline ends. Germline CDR1 is SQVTM and CDR2 is ANQGSEA. CDR3 length: 13 amino acids. Unsorted whole blood supplied the blood RNA, and germline DNA was isolated too. Roughly 4 milliliters of peripheral blood were gathered ahead of the operation. This clonotype was seen at least ten times. With a constant-region primer, TCR beta cDNA was made from around 520 ng of total RNA. Amplification in three nested multiplex PCR rounds with slightly modified ARM-PCR gave rise to TCR beta libraries. Two initial PCR rounds of about 11 cycles each paired TRBV1-TRBV30 forward primers with a C-beta reverse primer. TCRdb reanalysed the multiplex PCR reads using MiXCR and keeps one entry per CDR3 protein. The data contain fewer than 350,000 distinct CDR3 sequences, 65% of them singletons.

The sequenced sample consisted of peripheral blood. The TCR originated in a man aged 35-49 years with primary liver carcinoma and hepatitis B virus infection. This rearrangement joins TRBV29-1 to TRBJ2-7; D is perhaps TRBD2 (5 bases). The chain's CDR3 is CSVTGITVYEQYF. The CDR3 coding sequence is TGCAGCGTAACCGGGATCACCGTCTACGAGCAGTACTTC.